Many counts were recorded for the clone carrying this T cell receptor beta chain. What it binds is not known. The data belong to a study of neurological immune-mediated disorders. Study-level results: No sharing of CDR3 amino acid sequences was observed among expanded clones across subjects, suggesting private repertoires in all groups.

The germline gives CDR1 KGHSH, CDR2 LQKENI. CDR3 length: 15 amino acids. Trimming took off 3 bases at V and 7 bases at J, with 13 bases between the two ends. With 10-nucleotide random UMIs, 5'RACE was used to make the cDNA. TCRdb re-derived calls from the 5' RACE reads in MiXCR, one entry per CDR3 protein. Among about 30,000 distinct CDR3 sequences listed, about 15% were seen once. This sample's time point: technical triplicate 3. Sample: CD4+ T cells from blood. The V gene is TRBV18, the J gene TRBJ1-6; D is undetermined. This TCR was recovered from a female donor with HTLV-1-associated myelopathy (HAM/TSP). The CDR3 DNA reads TGTGCCAGCTCACCCCAGTCGAGGCCCAATTCACCCCTCCACTTT. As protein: CASSPQSRPNSPLHF.